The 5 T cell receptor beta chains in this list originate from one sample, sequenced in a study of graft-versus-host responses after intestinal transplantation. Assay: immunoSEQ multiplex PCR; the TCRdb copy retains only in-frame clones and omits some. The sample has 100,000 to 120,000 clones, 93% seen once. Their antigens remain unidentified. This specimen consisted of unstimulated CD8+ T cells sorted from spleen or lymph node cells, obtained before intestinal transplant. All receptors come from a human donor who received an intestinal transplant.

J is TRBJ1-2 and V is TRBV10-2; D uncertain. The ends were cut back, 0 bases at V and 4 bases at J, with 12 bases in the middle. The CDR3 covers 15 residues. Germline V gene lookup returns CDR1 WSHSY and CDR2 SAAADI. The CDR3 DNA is TGCGCCAGCAGTGAGTCGACTCGACGGATCTATGGCTACACCTTC. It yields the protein CASSESTRRIYGYTF.

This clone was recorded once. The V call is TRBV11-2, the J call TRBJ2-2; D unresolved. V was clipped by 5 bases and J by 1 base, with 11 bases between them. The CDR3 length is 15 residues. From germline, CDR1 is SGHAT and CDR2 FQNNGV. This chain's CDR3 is CASSDWTENTGELFF. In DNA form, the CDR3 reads TGTGCCAGCAGCGACTGGACGGAGAACACCGGGGAGCTGTTTTTT.

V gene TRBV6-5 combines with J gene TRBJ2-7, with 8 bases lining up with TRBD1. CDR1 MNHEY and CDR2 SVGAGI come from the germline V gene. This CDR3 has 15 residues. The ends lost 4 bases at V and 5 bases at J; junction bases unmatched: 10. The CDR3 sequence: CASSSPGTGVDEQYF. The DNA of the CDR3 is TGTGCCAGCAGTTCTCCAGGGACAGGCGTCGACGAGCAGTACTTC.

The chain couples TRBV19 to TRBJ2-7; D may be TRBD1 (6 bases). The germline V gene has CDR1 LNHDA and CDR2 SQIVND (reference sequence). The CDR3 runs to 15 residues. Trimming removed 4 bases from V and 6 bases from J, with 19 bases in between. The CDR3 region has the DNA TGTGCCAGTAGTAACCCTTCTTCAGGGGTGGGCGAGCAGTACTTC. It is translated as CASSNPSSGVGEQYF.

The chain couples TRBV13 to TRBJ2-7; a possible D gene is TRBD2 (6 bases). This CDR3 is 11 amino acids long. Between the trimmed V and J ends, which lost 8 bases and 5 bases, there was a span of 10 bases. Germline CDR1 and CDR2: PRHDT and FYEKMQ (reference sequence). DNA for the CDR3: TGTGCCAGCGGTGGGAGGAACGAGCAGTACTTC. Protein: CASGGRNEQYF.